The TCR beta chain described here comes from a study of T cells in Graves' hyperthyroidism and ophthalmopathy. Study results and limitations: Clonotypes that were expanded in thyroid above 0.001 mostly appeared in blood too. Stable hyperthyroidism was separated from ophthalmopathy by a model based on 13 V-J features.

Exclusion criteria comprised uncontrolled infection, other autoimmune disease, pregnancy or lactation. This clonotype was counted many times. Its specificity is not known. Amplification targeted TCR beta CDR3 regions from RNA transcripts. TCR CDR3 underwent first-round RT-PCR with the HTBI primer set. TCRdb ran MiXCR on the multiplex PCR reads and lists one entry per CDR3 protein. The data hold roughly 740,000 distinct CDR3 sequences, with around 17% observed a single time. The clonotype comes from a man aged 18 to 29 with Graves' hyperthyroidism. What was sequenced was blood.

CDR3 sequence: CASSDPAGLAGEVGTGELFF. The CDR3 DNA is TGTGCCAGCAGTGATCCTGCGGGACTAGCGGGAGAGGTGGGGACCGGGGAGCTGTTTTTT. The rearrangement uses TRBV12-3 or TRBV12-4 and TRBJ2-2; TRBD2 agrees at 14 bases. CDR3 length equals 20 residues. With V trimmed by 5 bases and J by 5 bases, 16 bases remained unmatched.